One sample yielded the 20 T cell receptor beta chains listed below, sequenced in a study of vaccination effects on CD4 cells after COVID-19. Sequencing in the ViraFEST assay came after antigen-specific CD4+ T cells had been expanded with viral peptide pools, which were used to stimulate PBMC. Researchers isolated CD4+ T cells once 9 to 11 days of culture had elapsed. Two doses of BNT162b2 or mRNA-1273 vaccine were administered to participants. Their antigens remain unidentified. Repertoires were generated with immunoSEQ multiplex PCR, while TCRdb's copy carries only in-frame clones and drops some. The table shows fewer than 35,000 clones, with roughly four fifths occurring only once. This specimen was CD4+ T cells from PBMCs cultured with HCoV-229E spike peptides, taken after COVID-19 vaccination. The receptors derive from a human donor who received a COVID-19 vaccine.

This clone was seen a single time. The gene calls are TRBV7-6 and TRBJ2-7; D perhaps matches TRBD2 (6 bases). Germline V gene lookup returns CDR1 SGHVS and CDR2 FNYEAQ. The CDR3 is 15 residues long. The V and J ends lost 5 bases and 0 bases respectively, with 14 bases between them. The CDR3 nucleotides read TGTGCCAGCAGCCCGGGAGCGGCAGCCTCCTACGAGCAGTACTTC. Translating gives CASSPGAAASYEQYF.

The rearrangement uses TRBV5-4 and TRBJ1-3; 9 positions match TRBD1. The CDR3 runs 18 residues. The germline gives CDR1 SGHNT, CDR2 YYREEE (reference sequence). J gave up 4 bases and V 7 bases, and 18 bases lay outside the gene matches. Here the CDR3 reads CASPLDPRDREFGNTIYF. For the CDR3, the DNA is TGTGCCAGCCCATTAGACCCACGGGACAGGGAATTCGGAAACACCATATATTTT.

The chain joins TRBV5-6 to TRBJ2-2; no reliable D call. Deletions cut 6 bases from V and 3 bases from J, with 15 bases between. Germline V gene data show CDR1 as SGHDT and CDR2 as YYEEEE. The CDR3 runs 15 residues. The CDR3 spells CASTSPVGDTGELFF. DNA for the CDR3: TGTGCCAGCACCTCCCCGGTAGGTGACACCGGGGAGCTGTTTTTT. Based on the CDR3 plus reference TRBV5-6 and TRBJ2-2, the full variable domain is DAGVTQSPTHLIKTRGQQVTLRCSPKSGHDTVSWYQQALGQGPQFIFQYYEEEERQRGNFPDRFSGHQFPNYSSELNVNALLLGDSALYLCASTSPVGDTGELFFGEGSRLTVL.

The J gene is TRBJ2-7, the V gene TRBV7-8; 7 positions match TRBD2. The V and J ends lost 1 base and 6 bases, in that order; junction bases with no gene match: 6. Germline lookup yields CDR1 SGHVS and CDR2 FQNEAQ. This CDR3 region has 14 residues. CDR3 in DNA: TGTGCCAGCAGCTTAGGCGGGAGTGCGGTCGAGCAGTACTTC. This gives the protein CASSLGGSAVEQYF.

This rearrangement joins TRBV5-6 to TRBJ2-1; D is possibly TRBD2 (6 bases). Germline CDR1 and CDR2: SGHDT and YYEEEE. This CDR3 is built from 17 residues. Trimming removed 6 bases from V and 1 base from J, with 20 bases in between. The chain's CDR3 is CASTRKSGGRSYNEQFF. CDR3 coding DNA: TGTGCCAGCACCAGAAAAAGCGGAGGGAGATCCTACAATGAGCAGTTCTTC.

This chain uses TRBV20-1 with TRBJ1-1, with TRBD1 identical over 8 bases. The CDR3 is 11 residues long. Trimming removed 4 bases from V and 8 bases from J; junction bases left unmatched: 3. CDR1 and CDR2 from the germline V gene are DFQATT and SNEGSKA (reference sequence). Here the CDR3 reads CSATTGAEAFF. Written as DNA, the CDR3 is TGCAGTGCTACGACAGGGGCAGAAGCTTTCTTT.

The CDR3 reads CATNDRAPEKLFF. CDR3 coding DNA: TGTGCCACCAACGACAGGGCCCCTGAAAAACTGTTTTTT. The chain couples TRBV19 to TRBJ1-4, with TRBD1 identical over 7 bases. In germline, CDR1 is LNHDA, CDR2 SQIVND (reference sequence). Trimming cost V 10 bases and J 7 bases; bases outside gene matches: 9. The CDR3 has 13 residues.

The rearrangement links TRBV10-1 to TRBJ1-6; D ambiguous. V lost 4 bases to trimming and J lost 7 bases, with 8 bases between them. This CDR3 region has 13 residues. Germline CDR1 is WNHNN and CDR2 is SYGVQD (reference sequence). The CDR3 loop is CASSVRENSPLHF. Written as DNA, the CDR3 is TGCGCCAGCAGTGTGAGGGAGAATTCACCCCTCCACTTT.

The chain links TRBV27 to TRBJ2-1; no reliable D call. This CDR3 comprises 18 residues. Between the trimmed V and J ends, which lost 2 bases and 0 bases, there was a span of 17 bases. Looked up from germline, CDR1 is MNHEY and CDR2 is SMNVEV (reference sequence). The DNA of the CDR3 is TGTGCCAGCAGTTTAAATTTATTGTGGTTAAGCTCCTACAATGAGCAGTTCTTC. Protein sequence: CASSLNLLWLSSYNEQFF.

V and J are TRBV29-1 and TRBJ2-7; D is unclear. Germline V gene data show CDR1 as SQVTM and CDR2 as ANQGSEA. The CDR3 is 11 residues long. V was clipped by 7 bases and J by 3 bases, with 10 bases between them. CDR3 in amino acids: CSATQNYEQYF. The CDR3 DNA reads TGCAGCGCTACTCAGAACTACGAGCAGTACTTC.

A few counts support this clone. J is TRBJ1-2 and V is TRBV29-1; TRBD1 aligns across 7 bases. Germline CDR1 is SQVTM and CDR2 is ANQGSEA. The CDR3 runs to 13 residues. V lost 5 bases and J lost 3; bases outside the gene matches: 6. The CDR3 sequence is CSVTRQGYYGYTF. CDR3 bases: TGCAGCGTTACCCGACAGGGCTACTATGGCTACACCTTC.

The chain couples TRBV5-1 to TRBJ2-3; possible D gene TRBD2, 6 bases. CDR3 length equals 14 residues. V dropped 3 bases and J dropped 10 bases, with 18 bases sitting between them. Germline V gene lookup returns CDR1 SGHRS and CDR2 YFSETQ. CDR3 loop: CASSSETRSGAQYF. The CDR3 nucleotides are TGCGCCAGCAGCTCCGAGACTAGATCTGGCGCGCAGTATTTT.

The V gene is TRBV7-9, the J gene TRBJ2-3; tentatively, D is TRBD2 (6 bases). The ends were cut back, 2 bases at V and 1 base at J, with 22 bases in the middle. The CDR3 length is 19 residues. Germline CDR1 and CDR2: SEHNR and FQNEAQ (reference sequence). CDR3 bases: TGTGCCAGCAGCTTAATTGGGGCGGGGATAAATTTACGCACAGATACGCAGTATTTT. Amino acids: CASSLIGAGINLRTDTQYF.

The V gene is TRBV7-9, the J gene TRBJ2-3; TRBD2 matches at 11 bases. The CDR3 extends over 16 amino acids. Per germline, CDR1 SEHNR and CDR2 FQNEAQ (reference sequence). V shed 3 bases, J shed 6 bases, and the junction held 8 bases outside the gene matches. The CDR3 reads CASSLVLAGVSDTQYF. In DNA form, the CDR3 reads TGTGCCAGCAGCTTGGTACTAGCGGGAGTATCGGATACGCAGTATTTT. Filled out from reference TRBV7-9 and TRBJ2-3, the complete variable domain reads DTGVSQNPRHKITKRGQNVTFRCDPISEHNRLYWYRQTLGQGPEFLTYFQNEAQLEKSRLLSDRFSAERPKGSFSTLEIQRTEQGDSAMYLCASSLVLAGVSDTQYFGPGTRLTVL.

V usage is TRBV7-2 and J usage is TRBJ1-2; no clear D gene. The CDR3 loop spans 13 amino acids. The germline V gene encodes CDR1 SGHTA and CDR2 FQGNSA. The V end lost 6 bases, the J end lost 0 bases, and 8 bases lay between the germline ends. CDR3 sequence (DNA): TGTGCCAGCAGTCCCGACGCTAACTATGGCTACACCTTC. Its translation is CASSPDANYGYTF.

There are a few counts of this clone. The chain employs TRBV11-3 and TRBJ2-2; 8 bases are a match to TRBD1. The CDR3 spans 15 residues. The ends lost 6 bases at V and 0 bases at J; junction bases unmatched: 3. From germline, CDR1 is SGHNT and CDR2 YENEEA. CDR3 sequence (DNA): TGTGCCAGCAGTAGGACAGGGTCGAACACCGGGGAGCTGTTTTTT. Translation gives CASSRTGSNTGELFF.

The chain recombines TRBV3-1 (or the pseudogene TRBV3-2) with TRBJ2-7; D uncertain. This CDR3 region has 14 residues. Trimming removed 0 bases at V and 6 bases at J, with 12 bases between. Per germline, CDR1 LGHDT and CDR2 YNNKEL (reference sequence). The CDR3 loop reads CASSQDWQLGEQYF. CDR3 in DNA: TGTGCCAGCAGCCAAGATTGGCAGTTAGGCGAGCAGTACTTC.

This sequence joins TRBV2 and TRBJ1-1; D is ambiguous. Trimming stripped 4 bases from V and 3 bases from J, with 6 bases between. The V gene's germline CDR1 is SNHLY and CDR2 FYNNEI. The CDR3 covers 12 residues. Here the CDR3 DNA reads TGTGCCAGCAGTGCTCACTACACTGAAGCTTTCTTT. This gives the protein CASSAHYTEAFF.

This rearrangement joins TRBV18 to TRBJ1-1; 9 bases line up with TRBD1. Germline CDR1 KGHSH, CDR2 LQKENI. V shed 2 bases and J 4 bases; nucleotides not matched to a gene: 14. This CDR3 is built from 18 residues. The CDR3: CASSPKVRGTGQSTEAFF. The CDR3 DNA sequence: TGTGCCAGCTCACCAAAAGTGCGCGGGACAGGGCAGAGCACTGAAGCTTTCTTT.

A single count supports this clone. V is TRBV9 and J is TRBJ1-1, with TRBD1 as a possible D gene (6 bases). Germline V CDR1 and CDR2: SGDLS, YYNGEE. The V and J ends lost 2 bases and 7 bases respectively, with 12 bases between them. This CDR3 contains 13 residues. Here the CDR3 reads CASSVFTGSEAFF. In DNA, the CDR3 is TGTGCCAGCAGCGTCTTTACAGGGAGTGAAGCTTTCTTT. The complete variable domain, with remaining parts taken from reference TRBV9 and TRBJ1-1, reads DSGVTQTPKHLITATGQRVTLRCSPRSGDLSVYWYQQSLDQGLQFLIQYYNGEERAKGNILERFSAQQFPDLHSELNLSSLELGDSALYFCASSVFTGSEAFFGQGTRLTVV.